These 27 T cell receptor beta chains share one sample of origin, sequenced in a study of neurological immune-mediated disorders. Using its own MiXCR run on the 5' RACE reads, TCRdb lists one record per CDR3 protein. The sample has tens of thousands of distinct CDR3 sequences, about 2% seen once. The sequenced material came from PBMCs. These receptors came from a woman in her 40s with multiple sclerosis.

This clonotype appeared many times. The chain couples TRBV7-9 to TRBJ1-1; no reliable D call. The CDR3 length is 13 residues. Germline V gives CDR1 SEHNR, CDR2 FQNEAQ (reference sequence). V was trimmed by 4 bases and J by 2 bases, leaving 8 bases between them. The CDR3 DNA sequence: TGTGCCAGCAGCTCGGACGGTAACACTGAAGCTTTCTTT. This gives the protein CASSSDGNTEAFF.

This clonotype occurred many times. The chain joins TRBV10-1 to TRBJ2-3; maybe TRBD2 (5 bases). V lost 4 bases to trimming and J lost 6 bases, with 11 bases between them. The CDR3 has 13 residues. Germline V CDR1 and CDR2: WNHNN, SYGVQD (reference sequence). The DNA for the CDR3 is TGCGCCAGCAGTGCTGGACCGGGGGATACGCAGTATTTT. Translation: CASSAGPGDTQYF.

This clonotype was detected many times. V is TRBV29-1 and J is TRBJ2-5, with a weak D call TRBD2 (5 bases). V lost 8 bases to trimming and J lost 5 bases, with 18 bases between them. CDR1 is SQVTM and CDR2 is ANQGSEA in the germline V gene. This CDR3 has 13 residues. DNA for the CDR3: TGCAGCTCCTGGACGGGGATAGGTGAGACCCAGTACTTC. As protein: CSSWTGIGETQYF.

This clonotype was seen many times. The rearrangement joins TRBV20-1 to TRBJ1-1; TRBD1 matches 9 bases. This CDR3 region has 16 residues. The germline CDR1 and CDR2 sequences are DFQATT and SNEGSKA (reference sequence). The V segment lost 0 bases and the J segment 1 base; nucleotides outside the gene matches: 6. CDR3 loop: CSARDTRQGGNTEAFF. The CDR3 DNA is TGCAGTGCTAGAGATACCAGACAGGGGGGGAACACTGAAGCTTTCTTT.

In this sample, this clonotype turned up many times. The chain links TRBV4-1 to TRBJ1-5; D gene ambiguous. The germline V gene encodes CDR1 MGHRA and CDR2 YSYEKL. V shed 1 base and J shed 4 bases, with 5 bases lying between them. The CDR3 extends over 13 amino acids. CDR3 protein: CASSQGANQPQHF. The CDR3 DNA is TGCGCCAGCAGCCAAGGAGCTAATCAGCCCCAGCATTTT.

This clonotype was seen repeatedly, ten times or more. V gene TRBV6-1 combines with J gene TRBJ2-1; 9 bases map to TRBD1. Losses at the gene ends were 8 bases for V and 9 bases for J; bases not matched to a gene: 8. The germline CDR1 and CDR2 sequences are MNHNS and SASEGT. CDR3 length: 13 amino acids. The CDR3: CASQRQGESEQFF. The CDR3 DNA is TGTGCCAGCCAACGACAGGGGGAGAGTGAGCAGTTCTTC.

This clonotype has a count of ten or more. The chain employs TRBV10-3 and TRBJ2-2, with TRBD1 identical over 7 bases. Unmatched junction bases numbered 7, after V lost 8 bases and J lost 1 base. The CDR3 consists of 15 residues. Germline assignment: CDR1 ENHRY and CDR2 SYGVKD. CDR3 sequence reads: CAISRDRENTGELFF. The CDR3 nucleotides read TGTGCCATCTCCCGGGACAGAGAGAACACCGGGGAGCTGTTTTTT.

This clonotype was recorded at least ten times. The chain has TRBV10-3 and TRBJ1-4, with 8 bases matching TRBD1. The V segment lost 8 bases and the J segment 5 bases; nucleotides outside the gene matches: 4. The CDR3 totals 13 residues. The V gene's germline CDR1 is ENHRY and CDR2 SYGVKD. CDR3 amino acids: CAIAGGLNEKLFF. The CDR3 nucleotides read TGTGCCATCGCAGGGGGCTTAAATGAAAAACTGTTTTTT.

This clonotype appeared many times. V gene TRBV29-1 combines with J gene TRBJ1-3; tentatively, D is TRBD1 (5 bases). The germline V and J ends were trimmed by 7 bases and 0 bases, with 13 bases remaining between them. The germline gives CDR1 SQVTM, CDR2 ANQGSEA. The CDR3 loop spans 14 amino acids. The DNA of the CDR3 is TGCAGCGCCGTCCGGGGGAGCTCTGGAAACACCATATATTTT. This sequence encodes CSAVRGSSGNTIYF.

This clonotype was observed at least ten times. The J gene is TRBJ2-7, the V gene TRBV5-1; 9 bases match TRBD1. J was trimmed by 5 bases and V by 0 bases; bases with no gene match: 9. The CDR3 has 16 residues. The V gene's germline CDR1 is SGHRS and CDR2 YFSETQ. The CDR3 is CASSLEPQGASNEQYF. CDR3 nucleotide sequence: TGCGCCAGCAGCTTGGAGCCACAGGGGGCAAGCAACGAGCAGTACTTC.

This clonotype has at least ten counts. The CDR3 protein is CASSLAGLAAETQYF. The CDR3 nucleotides are TGTGCCAGCAGTTTAGCGGGACTAGCGGCGGAGACCCAGTACTTC. The genes are TRBV12-3 or TRBV12-4 and TRBJ2-5; 11 bases are shared with TRBD2. The ends lost 0 bases at V and 5 bases at J; junction bases unmatched: 2. This CDR3 contains 15 residues.

This clonotype was observed many times. The chain joins TRBV5-1 to TRBJ2-1; a weak D match, TRBD1 (6 bases). The germline V gene has CDR1 SGHRS and CDR2 YFSETQ. The V and J ends lost 0 bases and 5 bases respectively, with 15 bases between them. The CDR3 sequence is 16 residues long. CDR3 nucleotides: TGCGCCAGCAGCTTGGATAGGGCCAGGGGACACAATGAGCAGTTCTTC. This codes for CASSLDRARGHNEQFF.

This clonotype was counted many times. This chain uses TRBV7-2 with TRBJ1-1; no reliable D call. The V end was cut by 4 bases, the J end by 1 base, with 10 bases between. Germline CDR1 reads SGHTA; CDR2 reads FQGNSA. CDR3 length: 14 amino acids. CDR3 coding DNA: TGTGCCAGCAGCTACGATCCGGGGAACACTGAAGCTTTCTTT. Protein: CASSYDPGNTEAFF.

This clonotype has a count of ten or more. A much larger clone differs from this one at a single base, so this may be a read error. The chain combines TRBV7-7 with TRBJ1-1, with no clear D. Per germline, CDR1 SSHAT and CDR2 FNYEAQ (reference sequence). CDR3 length: 13 amino acids. V was pared by 1 base and J by 1 base, with 4 bases between. Here the CDR3 reads CASSLGKNTEAFF. The CDR3 DNA sequence: TGTGCCAGCAGCTTAGGGAAGAACACTGAAGCTTTCTTT.

This clonotype was counted many times. The V call is TRBV12-5, the J call TRBJ1-1, with D maybe TRBD1 (6 bases). V dropped 1 base and J dropped 4 bases, with 7 bases sitting between them. Germline V gene lookup returns CDR1 LGHNT and CDR2 FRNRAP. This CDR3 spans 13 amino acids. CDR3 coding DNA: TGTGCTAGTGGTTTGGAGGGGGGCACTGAAGCTTTCTTT. This translates into CASGLEGGTEAFF.

This clonotype has at least ten counts. J is TRBJ1-1 and V is TRBV2; D gene unclear. The ends were cut back, 5 bases at V and 3 bases at J, with 10 bases in the middle. This CDR3 has 13 amino acids. Germline assignment: CDR1 SNHLY and CDR2 FYNNEI. CDR3 in DNA: TGTGCCAGCAGTAAAGGGATGGACACTGAAGCTTTCTTT. It encodes CASSKGMDTEAFF.

This clonotype was counted ten times or more. The chain has TRBV5-1 and TRBJ1-1, with D possibly matching TRBD1 (5 bases). The CDR3 spans 16 residues. The V gene lost 0 bases and the J gene lost 1 base, with 13 bases spanning the gap. CDR1 SGHRS and CDR2 YFSETQ come from the germline V gene. In DNA form, the CDR3 reads TGCGCCAGCAGCTTGGAAGTAAGGGGCCCGAACACTGAAGCTTTCTTT. Protein: CASSLEVRGPNTEAFF.

This clonotype was observed at least ten times. J is TRBJ2-3 and V is TRBV5-1; D is perhaps TRBD1 (6 bases). With 5 bases removed from V and 0 bases from J, the gap between germline ends came to 13 bases. Germline CDR1 is SGHRS and CDR2 is YFSETQ. This CDR3 comprises 15 residues. The chain's CDR3 is CASSSGTPSTDTQYF. DNA of the CDR3: TGCGCCAGCAGTTCCGGGACACCTAGCACAGATACGCAGTATTTT.

Concerning this clonotype itself: The conserved phenylalanine or tryptophan is not found at the CDR3 terminus, so this likely reflects a read error. V gene TRBV11-2 combines with J gene TRBJ1-2; no clear D gene. The CDR3 loop spans 12 amino acids. Trimming took off 5 bases at V and 7 bases at J, with 11 bases between the two ends. Germline assignment: CDR1 SGHAT and CDR2 FQNNGV. CDR3 coding DNA: TGTGCCAGCAGCCCCTCGGGAACTGGCTACACCAAC. It is translated as CASSPSGTGYTN.

This clonotype was found many times. CDR3 DNA sequence: TGTGCCAGCAGCCTCCACTTGGGGAATCAGCCCCAGCATTTT. This gives the protein CASSLHLGNQPQHF. The chain employs TRBV5-8 and TRBJ1-5; D is uncertain. Deletions cut 4 bases from V and 4 bases from J, with 12 bases between. Germline assignment: CDR1 SGHTS and CDR2 YDEGEE. The CDR3 consists of 14 residues. The whole variable domain, remainder taken from reference TRBV5-8 and TRBJ1-5, is EAGVTQSPTHLIKTRGQQATLRCSPISGHTSVYWYQQALGLGLQFLLWYDEGEERNRGNFPPRFSGRQFPNYSSELNVNALELEDSALYLCASSLHLGNQPQHFGDGTRLSIL.

This clonotype was detected many times. The chain employs TRBV12-3 or TRBV12-4 and TRBJ2-7; no firm D call. The CDR3 contains 14 residues. V was clipped by 2 bases and J by 0 bases, with 8 bases between them. The CDR3 coding sequence is TGTGCCAGCAGTTTAAGAGACGGCTCCTACGAGCAGTACTTC. Translating it yields CASSLRDGSYEQYF.

In this sample, this clonotype turned up many times. V gene TRBV4-2 combines with J gene TRBJ1-1; 7 nucleotides line up with TRBD1. The CDR3 is 14 amino acids. With V trimmed by 0 bases and J by 3 bases, 1 base remained unmatched. The germline V gene encodes CDR1 LGHNA and CDR2 YNFKEQ. The CDR3 here is CASSQDGTDTEAFF. The CDR3 nucleotides are TGTGCCAGCAGCCAAGACGGGACAGACACTGAAGCTTTCTTT.

This clonotype was recorded at least ten times. V gene TRBV7-3 combines with J gene TRBJ2-5; TRBD2 is a possible D gene (7 bases). Deletions cut 0 bases from V and 3 bases from J, with 11 bases between. Germline lookup yields CDR1 SGHTA and CDR2 FQGTGA. The CDR3 covers 15 residues. The CDR3 DNA reads as TGTGCCAGCAGCTTAACAGGGGGGGAGGAAGAGACCCAGTACTTC. Translating it yields CASSLTGGEEETQYF.

This clonotype was observed at least ten times. The chain recombines TRBV5-1 with TRBJ1-2; D is unclear. From germline, CDR1 is SGHRS and CDR2 YFSETQ. The CDR3 runs to 13 residues. V was cut by 0 bases and J by 2 bases, with 5 bases left in between. The CDR3 here is CASSLDTNYGYTF. The DNA of the CDR3 is TGCGCCAGCAGCTTGGACACAAACTATGGCTACACCTTC.

This clonotype has a count of ten or more. This chain joins TRBV5-1 and TRBJ2-3; possibly TRBD1 or TRBD2 for D (6 bases each). The CDR3 has 14 residues. V was shortened by 5 bases and J by 2 bases, with 12 bases between the two germline ends. CDR1 SGHRS and CDR2 YFSETQ come from the germline V gene. CDR3 sequence reads: CASRGGPHTDTQYF. The CDR3 DNA is TGCGCCAGCAGGGGGGGCCCGCACACAGATACGCAGTATTTT.

Many counts were recorded for this clonotype. The chain carries TRBV10-3 and TRBJ1-1, with D unresolved. Trimming stripped 4 bases from V and 0 bases from J, with 9 bases between. The germline CDR1 and CDR2 sequences are ENHRY and SYGVKD. This CDR3 region has 14 residues. As DNA, the CDR3 is TGTGCCATCAGTGCCGTTCGATTGAACACTGAAGCTTTCTTT. This sequence encodes CAISAVRLNTEAFF.

This clonotype has a count of ten or more. A much bigger clone sits one base away, suggesting this may be a read error. The CDR3 does not end in the conserved phenylalanine or tryptophan, so this is likely a read error. The chain has TRBV4-1 and TRBJ2-4; 7 nucleotides match TRBD2. V shed 3 bases, J shed 6 bases, and the junction held 11 bases outside the gene matches. This CDR3 contains 16 residues. The germline V gene has CDR1 MGHRA and CDR2 YSYEKL. CDR3 sequence: CASSQAGRGLPNIQYC. The CDR3 coding sequence is TGCGCCAGCAGCCAGGCAGGGCGGGGGTTACCAAACATTCAGTACTGC.